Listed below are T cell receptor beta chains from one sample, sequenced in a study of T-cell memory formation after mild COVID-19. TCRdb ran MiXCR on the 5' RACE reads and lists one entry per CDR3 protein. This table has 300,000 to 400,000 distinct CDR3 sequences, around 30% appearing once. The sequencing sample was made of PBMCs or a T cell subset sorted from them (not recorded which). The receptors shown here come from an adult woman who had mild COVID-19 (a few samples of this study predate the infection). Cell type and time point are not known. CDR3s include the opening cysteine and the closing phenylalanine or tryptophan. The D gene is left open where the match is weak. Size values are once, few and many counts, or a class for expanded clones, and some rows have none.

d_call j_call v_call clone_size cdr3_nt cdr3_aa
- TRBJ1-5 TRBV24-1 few TGTGCCACCAGTGGCGGGGGCGGCAATCAGCCCCAGCATTTT CATSGGGGNQPQHF
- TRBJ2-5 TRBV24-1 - TGTGCCACCAGTGATTACAGGGAGGTGACCCAGTACTTC CATSDYREVTQYF
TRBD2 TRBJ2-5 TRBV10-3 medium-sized TGTGCCACCGTAGGTGGGGTAGCGGGAACCGGAGAGACCCAGTACTTC CATVGGVAGTGETQYF
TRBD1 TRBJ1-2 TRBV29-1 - TGCAGCGTTGAAGATCCTAGGGACAGGGAAAACTATGGCTACACCTTC CSVEDPRDRENYGYTF
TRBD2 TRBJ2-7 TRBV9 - TGTGCCAGCAACTTCGGGCGGGAGGGCGAGGTGCAGTACTTC CASNFGREGEVQYF
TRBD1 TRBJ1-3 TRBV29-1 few TGCAGCGTTCTGCAGAGGGGGCGAAACACCATATATTTT CSVLQRGRNTIYF
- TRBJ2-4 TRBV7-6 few TGTGCCAGCAGCTTAAGGGGGCCGGGAGACATTCAGTACTTC CASSLRGPGDIQYF
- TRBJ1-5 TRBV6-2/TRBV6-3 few TGTGCCAGCAGCCTTCGGGGACATCAGCCCCAGCATTTT CASSLRGHQPQHF
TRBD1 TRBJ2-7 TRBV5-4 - TGTGCCAGCAGTTACGACAGGGGGGACTACGAGCAGTACTTC CASSYDRGDYEQYF
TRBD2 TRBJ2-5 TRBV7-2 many TGTGCCAGCAGCTTAGTTTTTACGGGGGGGGAGGCGGCCCAGTACTTC CASSLVFTGGEAAQYF
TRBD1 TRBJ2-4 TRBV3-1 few TGTGCCAGCAGCCACGGACAGGGAATGAACATTCAGTACTTC CASSHGQGMNIQYF
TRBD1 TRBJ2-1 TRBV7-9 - TGTGCCAGCAGCGGGGGACAGAACCTCAATGAGCAGTTCTTC CASSGGQNLNEQFF
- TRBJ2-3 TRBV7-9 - TGTGCCAGCACCGGGATCACAGATACGCAGTATTTT CASTGITDTQYF
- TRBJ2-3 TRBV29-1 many TGCAGCGTTGTGCGGAGCACAGATACGCAGTATTTT CSVVRSTDTQYF
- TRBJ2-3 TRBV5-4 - TGTGCCAGCAGCACCAGGGCTATATCAGGGGATACGCAGTATTTT CASSTRAISGDTQYF
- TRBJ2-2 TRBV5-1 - TGCGCCAGCAGCTTGGTTAAGGCTAGCAACACCGGGGAGCTGTTTTTT CASSLVKASNTGELFF
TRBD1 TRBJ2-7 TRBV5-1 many TGCGCCAGCAGCCCACGGACAGGGACCTACGAGCAGTACTTC CASSPRTGTYEQYF
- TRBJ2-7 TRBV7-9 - TGTGCCAGCAGCTTAGACAGCACCTACGAGCAGTACTTC CASSLDSTYEQYF
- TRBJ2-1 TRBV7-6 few TGTGCCAGCAGCTCCAGGGGCCCCTACAATGAGCAGTTCTTC CASSSRGPYNEQFF
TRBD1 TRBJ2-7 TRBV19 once TGTGCCAGTAGCCCGCTGGGGGGCGGGACAGGGGGCTACGAGCAGTACTTC CASSPLGGGTGGYEQYF